The subject of this entry is one T cell receptor (beta chain). Previously published methods and listed TCR primers were used for the bulk TCR libraries. TCRdb independently ran MiXCR on the PCR reads; one entry per CDR3 protein. The table includes about half a million distinct CDR3 sequences, less than 30% detected once. This sample was taken from a study of molecular identifiers for immune sequencing clone quantification. For the study at large: The replicate experiment used RNA from roughly 20,000 or 100,000 naive CD8 cells. This RNA was split into five aliquots, and four of them were sequenced.

With 10%, 30% or 50% of RNA, about 20,000 to 1,000,000 naive CD8 T cells were sequenced. CDR1 is SGHTA, CDR2 FQGNSA, per germline. V shed 5 bases, J shed 4 bases, and the junction held 12 bases outside the gene matches. The CDR3 is made up of 16 amino acids. The material sequenced was naive CD8+ T cells from blood, with Jurkat cell RNA spiked in. The subset is: FACS-sorted CD8+CD4-CCR7+CD45RA+ naive T cells. V usage is TRBV7-2 and J usage is TRBJ1-1; 8 bases map to TRBD1. The clonotype originates from a human donor in good health. Some libraries in this study had Jurkat cell RNA spiked in. CDR3 residues: CASSPHQGARSTEAFF. CDR3 nucleotides: TGTGCCAGCAGCCCACACCAGGGGGCCAGGAGCACTGAAGCTTTCTTT. The variable domain in full, completed from reference TRBV7-2 and TRBJ1-1, reads GAGVSQSPSNKVTEKGKDVELRCDPISGHTALYWYRQSLGQGLEFLIYFQGNSAPDKSGLPSDRFSAERTGGSVSTLTIQRTQQEDSAVYLCASSPHQGARSTEAFFGQGTRLTVV.